These T cell receptor beta chains were read from a single sample in a study of cytomegalovirus exposure and HLA in healthy donors. Generated by immunoSEQ multiplex PCR, the TCRdb table keeps only in-frame clones and is missing some. This table has about 150,000 clones, 72% appearing once. The source material was PBMCs. These receptors all stem from a man aged 35-49 years in good health and CMV-seronegative. The CDR3 runs from the conserved cysteine through the conserved F or W. The D gene is left open where the match is weak. Size is omitted from some rows. Given values are once, few, many or a class for expanded clones.

j_gene: TRBJ2-1; abundance: once; len: 16; d_gene: TRBD2; v_gene: TRBV6-1; CDR3nt: TGTGCCAGCAGTGATAGCGGGGGGCCTACCCCAATGAAGCAGTTCTTC; CDR3aa: CASSDSGGPTPMKQFF
j_gene: TRBJ2-5; abundance: .; len: 14; d_gene: TRBD2; v_gene: TRBV10-2; CDR3nt: TGCGCCAGCAGTGATACCGGGACTAGGGAGACCCAGTACTTC; CDR3aa: CASSDTGTRETQYF
j_gene: TRBJ1-1; abundance: few; len: 12; d_gene: .; v_gene: TRBV7-9; CDR3nt: TGTTCCAGCAGCCCAGGGAACACTGAAGCTTTCTTT; CDR3aa: CSSSPGNTEAFF
j_gene: TRBJ1-3; abundance: few; len: 14; d_gene: .; v_gene: TRBV7-9; CDR3nt: TGTGCCAGCAGCTTAGGAGCCTCTGGAAACACCATATATTTT; CDR3aa: CASSLGASGNTIYF
j_gene: TRBJ2-7; abundance: few; len: 15; d_gene: .; v_gene: TRBV14; CDR3nt: TGTGCCAGCAGCCAAGACAGGGCGGGGTTTTACGAGCAGTACTTC; CDR3aa: CASSQDRAGFYEQYF
j_gene: TRBJ1-2; abundance: .; len: 14; d_gene: TRBD1; v_gene: TRBV27; CDR3nt: TGTGCCAGCAGTCCGGGACAGGGACGCTATGGCTACACCTTC; CDR3aa: CASSPGQGRYGYTF
j_gene: TRBJ2-7; abundance: .; len: 15; d_gene: TRBD2; v_gene: TRBV27; CDR3nt: TGTGCCAGCAGTTTCGGACTAGCGGGACGTTACGAGCAGTACTTC; CDR3aa: CASSFGLAGRYEQYF
j_gene: TRBJ2-1; abundance: .; len: 13; d_gene: TRBD2; v_gene: TRBV6-1; CDR3nt: TGTGCCACGCGGGGGGGCTTCGACAATGAGCAGTTCTTC; CDR3aa: CATRGGFDNEQFF
j_gene: TRBJ2-7; abundance: .; len: 16; d_gene: TRBD2; v_gene: TRBV28; CDR3nt: TGTGCCAGCAGTTTATGGGGACTAGTGACCGACTACGAGCAGTACTTC; CDR3aa: CASSLWGLVTDYEQYF
j_gene: TRBJ2-3; abundance: .; len: 14; d_gene: .; v_gene: TRBV9; CDR3nt: TGTGCCAGCAGCGTAGAGGAGGGAAGAGATACGCAGTATTTT; CDR3aa: CASSVEEGRDTQYF
j_gene: TRBJ1-1; abundance: .; len: 14; d_gene: .; v_gene: TRBV2; CDR3nt: TGTGCCAGCAAGCTTCCCGACAGGCCCGGTCGCGGTTTCTTT; CDR3aa: CASKLPDRPGRGFF
j_gene: TRBJ2-5; abundance: .; len: 15; d_gene: TRBD2; v_gene: TRBV30; CDR3nt: TGTGCCTGGAGTAGGGCTCTAGCGGGAGGTGAGACCCAGTACTTC; CDR3aa: CAWSRALAGGETQYF
j_gene: TRBJ2-7; abundance: few; len: 15; d_gene: TRBD2; v_gene: TRBV28; CDR3nt: TGTGCCAGCAGCCCGGGACTAGCGGGAGTTTACGAGCAGTACTTC; CDR3aa: CASSPGLAGVYEQYF
j_gene: TRBJ2-2; abundance: few; len: 15; d_gene: .; v_gene: TRBV4-3; CDR3nt: TGCGCCAGCAGCGCCGGTTACGCGAACACCGGGGAGCTGTTTTTT; CDR3aa: CASSAGYANTGELFF
j_gene: TRBJ1-1; abundance: .; len: 14; d_gene: .; v_gene: TRBV6-1; CDR3nt: TGTGCCAGCCATAGAGAACGGTCGAACACTGAAGCTTTCTTT; CDR3aa: CASHRERSNTEAFF
j_gene: TRBJ1-4; abundance: .; len: 13; d_gene: .; v_gene: TRBV5-4; CDR3nt: TGTGCCAGCAGCTTGGCCGGGTCCGAAAAACTGTTTTTT; CDR3aa: CASSLAGSEKLFF
j_gene: TRBJ1-1; abundance: .; len: 15; d_gene: .; v_gene: TRBV19; CDR3nt: TGTGCCAGTAGCCCGGCTGTGGGGCTGAACACTGAAGCTTTCTTT; CDR3aa: CASSPAVGLNTEAFF
j_gene: TRBJ2-5; abundance: .; len: 15; d_gene: .; v_gene: TRBV7-6; CDR3nt: TGTGCCAGCAGCTTAGCGGCGGGGTTTCTCGAGACCCAGTACTTC; CDR3aa: CASSLAAGFLETQYF
j_gene: TRBJ1-1; abundance: .; len: 17; d_gene: TRBD1; v_gene: TRBV16; CDR3nt: TGTGCCAGCAGCCAATTGGGGACAGGTCCCGCCGGGACTGAAGCTTTCTTT; CDR3aa: CASSQLGTGPAGTEAFF
j_gene: TRBJ2-7; abundance: few; len: 16; d_gene: .; v_gene: TRBV18; CDR3nt: TGTGCCAGCTCACCCCCCCAGGGGGGCCAATCCTACGAGCAGTACTTC; CDR3aa: CASSPPQGGQSYEQYF
j_gene: TRBJ1-4; abundance: .; len: 15; d_gene: TRBD1; v_gene: TRBV6-5; CDR3nt: TGTGCCAGCAGTGACTCCAGGGGGCGCGGGGAAAAACTGTTTTTT; CDR3aa: CASSDSRGRGEKLFF
j_gene: TRBJ2-7; abundance: once; len: 14; d_gene: TRBD1; v_gene: TRBV2; CDR3nt: TGTGCCAGCCGAAACCGGGACAGGGCGGGCGAGCAGTACTTC; CDR3aa: CASRNRDRAGEQYF
j_gene: TRBJ2-7; abundance: .; len: 16; d_gene: TRBD2; v_gene: TRBV30; CDR3nt: TGTGCCTGGAGTGTTGCGGGAGTTATTTCGTCCTACGAGCAGTACTTC; CDR3aa: CAWSVAGVISSYEQYF
j_gene: TRBJ2-1; abundance: few; len: 19; d_gene: .; v_gene: TRBV7-3; CDR3nt: TGTGCCAGCAGCAAAGAGGTTTTCGGGTCGGCGGGCTCCTACAATGAGCAGTTCTTC; CDR3aa: CASSKEVFGSAGSYNEQFF
j_gene: TRBJ1-2; abundance: .; len: 14; d_gene: TRBD1; v_gene: TRBV7-2; CDR3nt: TGTGCCAGCAGTTTTTCCGGGACAGGTTATGGCTACACCTTC; CDR3aa: CASSFSGTGYGYTF
j_gene: TRBJ2-3; abundance: few; len: 15; d_gene: TRBD2; v_gene: TRBV10-1; CDR3nt: TGCGCCAGCAGTGAGTCAAGCGGGATGACAGATACGCAGTATTTT; CDR3aa: CASSESSGMTDTQYF
j_gene: TRBJ2-3; abundance: .; len: 17; d_gene: .; v_gene: TRBV27; CDR3nt: TGTGCCAGCTCCCTGTCTCGGGCGGGGAGGACCACAGATACGCAGTATTTT; CDR3aa: CASSLSRAGRTTDTQYF
j_gene: TRBJ1-1; abundance: .; len: 14; d_gene: .; v_gene: TRBV4-3; CDR3nt: TGCGCCAGCAGCCAAGAGGGAGTGAACACTGAAGCTTTCTTT; CDR3aa: CASSQEGVNTEAFF
j_gene: TRBJ1-5; abundance: few; len: 15; d_gene: .; v_gene: TRBV6-1; CDR3nt: TGTGCGAGCGTGGCCGGCGGGAATAGCAATCAGCCCCAGCATTTT; CDR3aa: CASVAGGNSNQPQHF
j_gene: TRBJ2-2; abundance: .; len: 17; d_gene: .; v_gene: TRBV15; CDR3nt: TGTGCCACCAGCAGAGATAGAGGAGTCCAAAACACCGGGGAGCTGTTTTTT; CDR3aa: CATSRDRGVQNTGELFF
j_gene: TRBJ2-5; abundance: .; len: 17; d_gene: .; v_gene: TRBV7-6; CDR3nt: TGTGCCAGCAGCCCTCTGAGGGGGAAGCTGGGTGGAGAGACCCAGTACTTC; CDR3aa: CASSPLRGKLGGETQYF
j_gene: TRBJ1-4; abundance: .; len: 15; d_gene: TRBD1; v_gene: TRBV19; CDR3nt: TGTGCCAGTAGTACCGGGACAGGGACGGGTGAAAAACTGTTTTTT; CDR3aa: CASSTGTGTGEKLFF
j_gene: TRBJ1-3; abundance: .; len: 17; d_gene: TRBD1; v_gene: TRBV4-1; CDR3nt: TGCGCCAGCAGCCAAGAGGGACAGGCCCCTTCTGGAAACACCATATATTTT; CDR3aa: CASSQEGQAPSGNTIYF
j_gene: TRBJ2-2; abundance: .; len: 13; d_gene: TRBD1; v_gene: TRBV30; CDR3nt: TGTGCCTGGATAGACAGGGCTGCCGGGGAGCTGTTTTTT; CDR3aa: CAWIDRAAGELFF
j_gene: TRBJ2-7; abundance: .; len: 13; d_gene: TRBD1; v_gene: TRBV19; CDR3nt: TGTGCCAGTAGTGGGGACAGGACCTACGAGCAGTACTTC; CDR3aa: CASSGDRTYEQYF
j_gene: TRBJ2-1; abundance: .; len: 16; d_gene: TRBD2; v_gene: TRBV19; CDR3nt: TGTGCCAGTAGTGGAGGGACTAGCGGGATCAACAATGAGCAGTTCTTC; CDR3aa: CASSGGTSGINNEQFF
j_gene: TRBJ2-5; abundance: .; len: 18; d_gene: TRBD2; v_gene: TRBV4-1; CDR3nt: TGCGCCAGCAGCCAAGAGCTGGGACTAGCGGCTTCCCAAGAGACCCAGTACTTC; CDR3aa: CASSQELGLAASQETQYF
j_gene: TRBJ1-1; abundance: .; len: 15; d_gene: .; v_gene: TRBV19; CDR3nt: TGTGCCAGTAGTATTGCGGGGGGAGGGAACACTGAAGCTTTCTTT; CDR3aa: CASSIAGGGNTEAFF
j_gene: TRBJ2-1; abundance: few; len: 15; d_gene: TRBD1; v_gene: TRBV2; CDR3nt: TGTGCCAGCACCTTCAGCGGGACAGGGCTGAGTGAGCAGTTCTTC; CDR3aa: CASTFSGTGLSEQFF
j_gene: TRBJ1-1; abundance: .; len: 11; d_gene: .; v_gene: TRBV7-8; CDR3nt: TGTGCCAGCAGCTTAGTAACTGAAGCTTTCTTT; CDR3aa: CASSLVTEAFF
j_gene: TRBJ1-5; abundance: few; len: 14; d_gene: TRBD1; v_gene: TRBV19; CDR3nt: TGTGCCAGTAGTATGGACAGGGAAGAACAGCCCCAGCATTTT; CDR3aa: CASSMDREEQPQHF
j_gene: TRBJ1-6; abundance: few; len: 14; d_gene: .; v_gene: TRBV15; CDR3nt: TGTGCCACCGCCGAGGGAGATTATAATTCACCCCTCAACTTT; CDR3aa: CATAEGDYNSPLNF
j_gene: TRBJ1-1; abundance: .; len: 14; d_gene: .; v_gene: TRBV4-1; CDR3nt: TGCGCCAGCAGCCACCGCGAAACGGGGACTGAAGCTTTCTTT; CDR3aa: CASSHRETGTEAFF
j_gene: TRBJ2-7; abundance: .; len: 15; d_gene: .; v_gene: TRBV28; CDR3nt: TGTGCCAGCAGTTACCAAACCGGGACAATCTACGAGCAGTACTTC; CDR3aa: CASSYQTGTIYEQYF
j_gene: TRBJ1-1; abundance: few; len: 14; d_gene: .; v_gene: TRBV6-5; CDR3nt: TGTGCCAGCAGTTACCTACGGCAGGGGCCTGAAGCTTTCTTT; CDR3aa: CASSYLRQGPEAFF
j_gene: TRBJ2-5; abundance: .; len: 15; d_gene: .; v_gene: TRBV5-1; CDR3nt: TGCGCCAGCAGCTTGGATAGCATAGGGGGAGAGACCCAGTACTTC; CDR3aa: CASSLDSIGGETQYF
j_gene: TRBJ2-7; abundance: .; len: 15; d_gene: TRBD1; v_gene: TRBV7-9; CDR3nt: TGTGCCAGCAGCTTAATACAGGGGGAATCCTACGAGCAGTACTTC; CDR3aa: CASSLIQGESYEQYF
j_gene: TRBJ1-2; abundance: .; len: 13; d_gene: TRBD1; v_gene: TRBV10-3; CDR3nt: TGTGCCATCCAAAGGACAGGGGGGGATGGCTACACCTTC; CDR3aa: CAIQRTGGDGYTF
j_gene: TRBJ1-4; abundance: .; len: 16; d_gene: TRBD1; v_gene: TRBV5-1; CDR3nt: TGCGCCAGCAGCTTGTCCGGACAGGGGGTCGGGGAAAAACTGTTTTTT; CDR3aa: CASSLSGQGVGEKLFF
j_gene: TRBJ2-7; abundance: few; len: 14; d_gene: .; v_gene: TRBV6-5; CDR3nt: TGTGCCAGCAAGAGACCGGGACATATCTACGAGCAGTACTTC; CDR3aa: CASKRPGHIYEQYF
j_gene: TRBJ1-4; abundance: once; len: 16; d_gene: .; v_gene: TRBV27; CDR3nt: TGTGCCAGCAGTTTATCTTCCCGGGAACGTAATGAAAAACTGTTTTTT; CDR3aa: CASSLSSRERNEKLFF
j_gene: TRBJ1-3; abundance: .; len: 17; d_gene: .; v_gene: TRBV9; CDR3nt: TGTGCCAGCAGCGTAGGGGGCCCCAGCCCCTCTGGAAACACCATATATTTT; CDR3aa: CASSVGGPSPSGNTIYF
j_gene: TRBJ2-7; abundance: .; len: 14; d_gene: .; v_gene: TRBV5-4; CDR3nt: TGTGCCAGCAGCTCGGCTGGCGGAGACTACGAGCAGTACTTC; CDR3aa: CASSSAGGDYEQYF